The rows below give T cell receptor beta chains drawn from one sample of a study of PD-1 blockade in classical Hodgkin lymphoma. TCRdb's table, derived via immunoSEQ multiplex PCR, lists solely in-frame clones and lacks some. The sample lists some 30,000 clones, roughly two thirds occurring once. The sample in question was peripheral blood mononuclear cells (PBMCs), obtained before the second cycle of nivolumab. The receptors were gathered from a human donor with classical Hodgkin lymphoma. Each CDR3 is given with its conserved first and last residue. The D gene is left open where the match is weak. Expanded clones get a size class; other rows say once, few or many, or leave the size out.

abundance | j_gene | d_gene | v_gene | CDR3aa | CDR3nt
- | TRBJ2-5 | - | TRBV28 | CASLPGSLQETQYF | TGTGCCAGCCTTCCGGGGAGCCTCCAAGAGACCCAGTACTTC
- | TRBJ1-2 | - | TRBV25-1 | CASSAAGARGAYGYTF | TGTGCCAGCAGTGCTGCCGGGGCTCGGGGGGCCTATGGCTACACCTTC
- | TRBJ2-5 | - | TRBV2 | CASSPRETQYF | TGTGCCAGCAGCCCCAGGGAGACCCAGTACTTC
- | TRBJ1-5 | TRBD1 | TRBV2 | CASSADRGLSNQPQHF | TGTGCCAGCAGTGCAGACAGGGGATTGAGCAATCAGCCCCAGCATTTT
- | TRBJ1-4 | TRBD1 | TRBV9 | CASSDGTGRHEKLFF | TGTGCCAGCAGCGACGGGACAGGTCGACATGAAAAACTGTTTTTT
few | TRBJ1-1 | TRBD1 | TRBV18 | CASSPPRDRVRF | TGTGCCAGCTCACCACCCCGGGACAGGGTTAGATTT
- | TRBJ2-3 | - | TRBV6-1 | CASSELGVGITDTQYF | TGTGCCAGCAGTGAACTTGGAGTTGGGATCACAGATACGCAGTATTTT
- | TRBJ2-7 | TRBD1 | TRBV10-3 | CAISPGTAHEQYF | TGTGCCATCAGTCCTGGGACAGCCCACGAGCAGTACTTC
- | TRBJ2-2 | TRBD2 | TRBV28 | CASSGTGGTGELFF | TGTGCCAGCAGCGGGACGGGAGGCACCGGGGAGCTGTTTTTT
medium-sized | TRBJ2-2 | - | TRBV29-1 | CSVVGHRSSGELFF | TGCAGCGTTGTAGGTCACCGAAGCTCCGGGGAGCTGTTTTTT
- | TRBJ2-2 | TRBD2 | TRBV19 | CASSLAGGYGELFF | TGTGCCAGTAGTCTCGCGGGGGGATACGGGGAGCTGTTTTTT
- | TRBJ1-3 | - | TRBV5-1 | CASSHGTPSGNTIYF | TGCGCCAGCAGCCATGGGACACCCTCTGGAAACACCATATATTTT
- | TRBJ2-6 | - | TRBV6-7 | CASSASSRLQSRANVLTF | TGTGCCAGCAGTGCTTCGTCGCGTTTACAAAGTCGGGCCAACGTCCTGACTTTC
few | TRBJ2-3 | TRBD2 | TRBV4-3 | CASSQGTSGALSTDTQYF | TGCGCCAGCAGCCAGGGGACTAGCGGGGCCCTGAGCACAGATACGCAGTATTTT
- | TRBJ1-2 | - | TRBV7-8 | CASSLLEQALDGYTF | TGTGCCAGCAGCTTACTTGAACAGGCTCTCGATGGCTACACCTTC
- | TRBJ2-3 | - | TRBV18 | CASSRPGARTDTQYF | TGTGCCAGCTCTCGCCCGGGTGCCCGCACAGATACGCAGTATTTT
- | TRBJ2-3 | - | TRBV7-2 | CASSRPGGPTDTQYF | TGTGCCAGCAGCCGACCAGGGGGGCCCACAGATACGCAGTATTTT
once | TRBJ2-3 | - | TRBV15 | CATSPGGSTDTQYF | TGTGCCACCAGCCCTGGGGGGAGCACAGATACGCAGTATTTT
- | TRBJ1-3 | - | TRBV6-5 | CASSYSRDGRNTIYF | TGTGCCAGCAGTTACTCAAGAGACGGACGAAACACCATATATTTT
once | TRBJ2-2 | TRBD2 | TRBV5-4 | CASSAGGARGTGELFF | TGTGCCAGCAGCGCCGGGGGGGCCCGGGGGACCGGGGAGCTGTTTTTT
- | TRBJ2-1 | TRBD1 | TRBV6-1 | CASSITGGFEQFF | TGTGCCAGCAGTATTACAGGGGGGTTTGAGCAGTTCTTC
- | TRBJ2-5 | - | TRBV10-3 | CAISVRQEETQYF | TGTGCCATCAGTGTGCGACAAGAAGAGACCCAGTACTTC
once | TRBJ1-5 | TRBD1 | TRBV19 | CASSLTGGNQPQHF | TGTGCCAGTAGTTTAACAGGGGGCAATCAGCCCCAGCATTTT
- | TRBJ1-2 | TRBD1 | TRBV6-7 | CASSRTGTSGWYGYTF | TGTGCCAGCAGCCGGACAGGTACCTCGGGATGGTATGGCTACACCTTC
- | TRBJ1-5 | - | TRBV15 | CATSRDKGRGQPQHF | TGCGCCACCAGCAGAGACAAAGGCAGAGGCCAGCCCCAGCATTTT
few | TRBJ1-2 | - | TRBV7-6 | CASSPRGANYGYTF | TGTGCCAGCAGCCCCCGCGGGGCCAACTATGGCTACACCTTC